Shown below are 10 T cell receptor beta chains from a single sample sequenced in a study of radiation and T cells in renal cell carcinoma. The protocol was immunoSEQ multiplex PCR, while the TCRdb copy is restricted to in-frame clones and leaves out a portion. The sample carries roughly 58,000 clones, 70% to 80% recorded once. Time point defined: blood 4 weeks post-SBRT, at nephrectomy. Regarding treatment: 15 Gy SBRT to primary tumor, nephrectomy 4 weeks later. Sequenced material: blood, taken from a patient whose treatment included radiotherapy and nephrectomy. These receptor sequences come from a man in his fifties or sixties with renal cell carcinoma.

The V and J genes are TRBV7-2 and TRBJ1-6, with a tentative D call TRBD1 (5 bases). V lost 7 bases, J lost 7 bases, and 17 bases lay in between. The CDR3 runs to 15 residues. Germline V gene data show CDR1 as SGHTA and CDR2 as FQGNSA. CDR3 in amino acids: CASTHERGRNSPLHF. The CDR3 nucleotides read TGTGCCAGCACCCATGAGAGGGGACGGAATTCACCCCTCCACTTT.

This clone was detected only a few times. Other nucleotide sequences in the sample specify the same CDR3. J is TRBJ2-7 and V is TRBV7-6, with 7 bases that match TRBD2. With V trimmed by 5 bases and J by 4 bases, 2 bases remained unmatched. Germline CDR1 is SGHVS and CDR2 is FNYEAQ. CDR3 size: 12 residues. The CDR3 region has the DNA TGTGCCAGCAGCCCGGGGGGATACGAGCAGTACTTC. Its translation is CASSPGGYEQYF.

The sample holds a few counts of this clone. The rearrangement joins TRBV6-1 to TRBJ2-5, with TRBD2 identical over 8 bases. Germline loops: CDR1 MNHNS, CDR2 SASEGT. The CDR3 totals 15 residues. After removal of 6 bases from V and 2 bases from J, the junction contained 8 bases not matched to a gene. The CDR3 spells CASSPGRGTQETQYF. The CDR3 DNA sequence: TGTGCCAGCAGCCCCGGGAGGGGGACGCAAGAGACCCAGTACTTC.

This clone was observed once. Additional DNA sequences in this sample encode the identical CDR3. The chain recombines TRBV20-1 with TRBJ2-3, with unresolved D. Germline CDR1 DFQATT, CDR2 SNEGSKA (reference sequence). The V end lost 6 bases, the J end lost 6 bases, and 10 bases lay between the germline ends. CDR3 length: 11 amino acids. CDR3 residues: CSASQPDTQYF. The DNA for the CDR3 is TGCAGTGCATCCCAACCGGATACGCAGTATTTT.

With regard to this clone: Possible read error: a much larger clone is one base away. This chain links TRBV11-2 with TRBJ2-2; D not certain. The germline CDR1 and CDR2 sequences are SGHAT and FQNNGV. The CDR3 consists of 11 residues. With 2 bases removed from V and 5 bases from J, the gap between germline ends came to 0 bases. CDR3 amino acids: CASSLTGELFF. DNA for the CDR3: TGTGCCAGCAGCTTAACCGGGGAGCTGTTTTTT.

The chain is built from TRBV28 and TRBJ1-4, with 8 bases identical to TRBD1. Unmatched junction bases numbered 1, after V lost 10 bases and J lost 3 bases. Germline lookup yields CDR1 MDHEN and CDR2 SYDVKM. This CDR3 is built from 12 residues. CDR3 DNA sequence: TGTGCCACCAGGGGGCCTAATGAAAAACTGTTTTTT. Translation gives CATRGPNEKLFF.

Here the CDR3 DNA reads TGTGCCAGCTCGGACACAAATGGGGGAGAGACCCAGTACTTC. It encodes CASSDTNGGETQYF. The rearrangement joins TRBV6-1 to TRBJ2-5; D is possibly TRBD1 or TRBD2 (5 bases each). With 8 bases removed from V and 4 bases from J, the gap between germline ends came to 17 bases. Germline V gene sequence: CDR1 MNHNS, CDR2 SASEGT. The CDR3 extends over 14 amino acids.

The V and J genes are TRBV11-3 and TRBJ2-7; TRBD1 matches at 9 bases. Germline-derived CDR1 and CDR2 are SGHNT and YENEEA. The V gene end was trimmed by 2 bases and the J gene end by 4 bases; junction bases not matched to a gene: 6. This CDR3 comprises 15 residues. CDR3 DNA: TGTGCCAGCAGCTTATTCTTCGGACAGGGGTACGAGCAGTACTTC. As protein: CASSLFFGQGYEQYF.

This clone appeared a few times. The chain uses TRBV19 and TRBJ2-5; D gene unclear. The CDR3 sequence is 13 residues long. Between the trimmed V and J ends, which lost 3 bases and 5 bases, there was a span of 10 bases. Looked up from germline, CDR1 is LNHDA and CDR2 is SQIVND (reference sequence). The CDR3 sequence is CASSIGSGETQYF. The CDR3 nucleotides are TGTGCCAGTAGTATTGGATCTGGGGAGACCCAGTACTTC.

The CDR3 loop reads CAISEPRFTEAFF. As DNA, the CDR3 is TGTGCCATCAGTGAGCCCCGGTTCACTGAAGCTTTCTTT. The rearrangement uses TRBV10-3 and TRBJ1-1; no clear D. Looked up from germline, CDR1 is ENHRY and CDR2 is SYGVKD. Trimming pared 2 bases from V and 4 bases from J, leaving 8 bases between. The CDR3 contains 13 residues.